This is a list of T cell receptor beta chains from one sample in a study of blood T cell repertoires in COVID-19. Generated by immunoSEQ multiplex PCR, the TCRdb table keeps only in-frame clones and is missing some. This sample has more than 250,000 clones, with approximately 88% found just once. Sequencing used peripheral blood. The receptors shown here come from a young woman with COVID-19, enrolled during active disease. The CDR3 runs from the conserved cysteine through the conserved F or W. A D gene is named only where the DNA matches it firmly. Some rows have no size entry. The others give once, few or many, or a class for an expanded clone.

v_call,cdr3_length,d_call,j_call,clone_size,cdr3_nt,cdr3_aa
TRBV6-6,11,NA,TRBJ1-1,NA,TGTGCCAGCGAGGGGAACACTGAAGCTTTCTTT,CASEGNTEAFF
TRBV11-3,14,TRBD2,TRBJ2-7,NA,TGTGCCAGCAGCTTCAGCGGGAAGCCCTACGAGCAGTACTTC,CASSFSGKPYEQYF
TRBV4-2,16,TRBD2,TRBJ2-1,NA,TGTGCCAGCGGAAGGACTAGCGGGGGCGACTACAATGAGCAGTTCTTC,CASGRTSGGDYNEQFF
TRBV18,14,TRBD1,TRBJ2-7,NA,TGTGCCAGCTCACCGACGACAGGGGGCCACGAGCAGTACTTC,CASSPTTGGHEQYF
TRBV9,18,NA,TRBJ1-2,NA,TGTGCCAGCAGCGTAGATGAGGTTGTGGGTCCTTCTAACTATGGCTACACCTTC,CASSVDEVVGPSNYGYTF
TRBV5-1,17,TRBD1,TRBJ1-2,NA,TGCGCCAGCAGCTCCCCCGACAGGGGAGCCTCTAACTATGGCTACACCTTC,CASSSPDRGASNYGYTF
TRBV6-5,13,TRBD2,TRBJ2-3,NA,TGTGCCAGTACTAGCGACCGCACAGATACGCAGTATTTT,CASTSDRTDTQYF
TRBV13,15,NA,TRBJ2-6,NA,TGTGCCAGCAGCTTAGGTCAATCTGGGGCCAACGTCCTGACTTTC,CASSLGQSGANVLTF
TRBV6-6,14,NA,TRBJ1-6,NA,TGTGCCAGCAGGGTACCAGGGGCCGAATCACCCCTCCACTTT,CASRVPGAESPLHF
TRBV29-1,12,NA,TRBJ1-1,NA,TGCAGCGTTTCCAGAATGAACACTGAAGCTTTCTTT,CSVSRMNTEAFF
TRBV9,14,NA,TRBJ2-5,NA,TGTGCCAGCAGCCCCCAAGGGGACCAAGAGACCCAGTACTTC,CASSPQGDQETQYF
TRBV7-9,12,NA,TRBJ1-4,NA,TGTGCCAGCAGCGATGGGGGCGAAAAACTGTTTTTT,CASSDGGEKLFF
TRBV4-3,16,NA,TRBJ2-7,NA,TGCGCCAGCAGCCAAGATTCCGGTTTTAGCGTCTACGAGCAGTACTTC,CASSQDSGFSVYEQYF
TRBV5-1,14,TRBD2,TRBJ2-5,NA,TGCGCCAGCAGCGCCGGGACTAGCCCGGAGACCCAGTACTTC,CASSAGTSPETQYF
TRBV7-6,14,NA,TRBJ1-1,NA,TGTGCCAGCAGCGAGGGGGGGGAGAACACTGAAGCTTTCTTT,CASSEGGENTEAFF
TRBV4-1,16,TRBD1,TRBJ1-1,NA,TGCGCCAGCAGCCAAAGGACAGGGGGACCGAACACTGAAGCTTTCTTT,CASSQRTGGPNTEAFF
TRBV2,15,TRBD1,TRBJ1-5,few,TGTGCCAGCAGTGAGGACAGGGGAAGCCGCCAGCCCCAGCATTTT,CASSEDRGSRQPQHF
TRBV4-2,16,NA,TRBJ1-3,NA,TGTGCCAGCAGCCTCGGGGGTTATGGAACTGGAAACACCATATATTTT,CASSLGGYGTGNTIYF
TRBV6-2/TRBV6-3,13,TRBD1,TRBJ2-2,NA,TGTGCCAGCAGTCCCACGGACAGGTTGGAGCTGTTTTTT,CASSPTDRLELFF
TRBV19,15,TRBD1,TRBJ2-1,NA,TGTGCCAGTAGTATGGCTAGGGGGCCTCACAATGAGCAGTTCTTC,CASSMARGPHNEQFF
TRBV6-1,15,NA,TRBJ2-1,few,TGTGCCAGCAGTGAACTGAGCGACAGCCCCAATGAGCAGTTCTTC,CASSELSDSPNEQFF
TRBV11-2,13,TRBD1,TRBJ1-1,NA,TGTGCCAGCAGCTTCCACAGGGGTGGTGAAGCTTTCTTT,CASSFHRGGEAFF
TRBV18,13,NA,TRBJ1-5,NA,TGTGCCAGCTCACCTTCTGAGCTTCAGCCCCAGCATTTT,CASSPSELQPQHF
TRBV7-9,14,NA,TRBJ2-2,NA,TGTGCCAGCAGTTTTGTCAGGAACACCGGGGAGCTGTTTTTT,CASSFVRNTGELFF
TRBV27,15,TRBD2,TRBJ2-1,NA,TGTGCCAGCAGTTGGGCCGGCGGGGGGAACAATGAGCAGTTCTTC,CASSWAGGGNNEQFF
TRBV4-3,15,TRBD1,TRBJ2-5,NA,TGCGCCAGCAGCCAAGAAAGGGGCAGGGGGGAGACCCAGTACTTC,CASSQERGRGETQYF
TRBV6-2/TRBV6-3,15,NA,TRBJ2-1,NA,TGTGCCAGCAGTTACTCGACCGAGGCCTACAATGAGCAGTTCTTC,CASSYSTEAYNEQFF
TRBV9,16,NA,TRBJ2-6,NA,TGTGCCAGCAGCAGAACTACAGGGTCTGGGGCCAACGTCCTGACTTTC,CASSRTTGSGANVLTF
TRBV4-2,16,TRBD1,TRBJ1-1,NA,TGTGCCAGCAGCCAAGAGCAGGGACAGTTGGACACTGAAGCTTTCTTT,CASSQEQGQLDTEAFF
TRBV12-3/TRBV12-4,13,NA,TRBJ1-6,NA,TGTGCCAGCACCAACAGCCTGAATTCACCCCTCCACTTT,CASTNSLNSPLHF
TRBV3-1/TRBV3-2,12,NA,TRBJ2-5,few,TGTGCCAGCAGCCAGGCCACGGGGGCCCAGTACTTC,CASSQATGAQYF
TRBV27,15,TRBD2,TRBJ2-3,NA,TGTGCCAGCAGCAAACCAGCGGGGAGCACAGATACGCAGTATTTT,CASSKPAGSTDTQYF
TRBV2,15,TRBD2,TRBJ2-3,NA,TGTGCCAGCAGTGTTAGCGGGGGGAACACAGATACGCAGTATTTT,CASSVSGGNTDTQYF
TRBV9,20,TRBD1,TRBJ1-5,NA,TGTGCCAGCAGCCCAACCCGGGACAGGGGCTCGGCTATTGGCAATCAGCCCCAGCATTTT,CASSPTRDRGSAIGNQPQHF
TRBV7-8,14,NA,TRBJ1-2,NA,TGTGCCAGCAGCTTACTGACGGTAGCCTATGGCTACACCTTC,CASSLLTVAYGYTF
TRBV19,14,TRBD1,TRBJ2-7,NA,TGTGCCAGTCAAGGACAGGGCGTCCTGGGGGAGCAGTACTTC,CASQGQGVLGEQYF
TRBV2,14,NA,TRBJ1-1,once,TGTGCCAGCAGTGGGCAAGGAGGGTACACTGAAGCTTTCTTT,CASSGQGGYTEAFF
TRBV6-2/TRBV6-3,15,TRBD2,TRBJ2-3,NA,TGTGCCAGCACCCCGTACGGGAGGAGCACAGATACGCAGTATTTT,CASTPYGRSTDTQYF
TRBV7-2,16,TRBD1,TRBJ1-2,NA,TGTGCCAGCCTAAAGGACAGGGGGAGGAGTTACTATGGCTACACCTTC,CASLKDRGRSYYGYTF
TRBV7-9,14,NA,TRBJ1-2,NA,TGTGCCAGCAGCGGCAGACAGGACCAGGGAGGCTACACCTTC,CASSGRQDQGGYTF
TRBV5-1,14,NA,TRBJ2-2,NA,TGCGCCAGCAGCTTGTCAGGGATCGCCGGGGAGCTGTTTTTT,CASSLSGIAGELFF
TRBV6-2/TRBV6-3,15,NA,TRBJ1-1,NA,TGTGCCAGCAGTTACCGGGGACATTGGAACACTGAAGCTTTCTTT,CASSYRGHWNTEAFF
TRBV19,19,NA,TRBJ1-4,NA,TGTGCCAGTAGTCGGGTCTTGAGTGGGGTGAAGGGGAAAAATGAAAAACTGTTTTTT,CASSRVLSGVKGKNEKLFF
TRBV30,13,TRBD1,TRBJ1-6,NA,TGTGCCTGGGAGACAGGGGGATATTCACCCCTCCACTTT,CAWETGGYSPLHF
TRBV6-5,15,NA,TRBJ1-4,NA,TGTGCCAGCAGAGGTAGGGCAGGGCCGGATGAAAAACTGTTTTTT,CASRGRAGPDEKLFF